This T cell receptor beta chain emerged from a study of cytomegalovirus exposure and HLA in healthy donors. Some clones are missing from TCRdb's copy, which holds only in-frame ones; the method was immunoSEQ multiplex PCR. The table shows roughly 79,000 clones, with 85% to 95% occurring only once. V lost 4 bases and J 6 bases, leaving 16 bases between the germline ends. CDR1 and CDR2 from the germline V gene are MGHRA and YSYEKL. The CDR3 has 14 amino acids. Overall study findings and caveats: The tendency of first-cohort TCR clusters to co-occur in the 120 or so validation repertoires was the finding of a later analysis. The study listed 164 cytomegalovirus-associated TCR beta chains. Reports indicated that the classifier achieved high specificity and sensitivity in diagnosing cytomegalovirus status. Some public TCRs appeared in many individuals, while most sequences were rare.

A remark on this clone: Its target is not known.

The specimen was PBMCs. V usage is TRBV4-1 and J usage is TRBJ2-7, with D maybe TRBD2 (5 bases). The TCR was taken from a man aged 18 to 30 in good health and CMV-seronegative. The CDR3 region has the DNA TGCGCCAGCAGCCGCGTCAGCGGTCCTTTCGAGCAGTACTTC. Encoded protein: CASSRVSGPFEQYF.